The 8 T cell receptor beta chains given below trace back to one sample, sequenced in a study of control samples from healthy donors and cancer patients. Method: immunoSEQ multiplex PCR; TCRdb's copy keeps in-frame clones and lacks some. In the table there are about 48,000 clones, 85% to 95% of which are singletons. The source material was PBMCs. The receptors shown here come from a woman aged 45-65 years with head and neck cancer.

The chain recombines TRBV28 with TRBJ2-3; perhaps D is TRBD1 or TRBD2 (5 bases each). Trimming took 7 bases from V and 3 from J, leaving 14 bases between them. The CDR3 runs to 14 residues. The germline V gene has CDR1 MDHEN and CDR2 SYDVKM. This CDR3 reads CASTPTGRTDTQYF. The CDR3 coding sequence is TGTGCCAGCACCCCAACGGGGCGAACAGATACGCAGTATTTT.

The CDR3 spells CASSSGRETEAFF. The CDR3 DNA sequence: TGTGCCAGCAGTTCAGGGAGGGAGACTGAAGCTTTCTTT. The V call is TRBV28, the J call TRBJ1-1, with D possibly matching TRBD1 (5 bases). V lost 4 bases and J 5 bases, leaving 11 bases between the germline ends. The CDR3 extends over 13 amino acids. Germline CDR1 and CDR2: MDHEN and SYDVKM.

The rearrangement uses TRBV7-9 and TRBJ2-5; D gene uncertain. Per germline, CDR1 SEHNR and CDR2 FQNEAQ (reference sequence). CDR3 size: 12 residues. The V and J ends lost 1 base and 5 bases respectively, with 5 bases between them. The CDR3 loop is CASSLVSETQYF. The CDR3 bases are TGTGCCAGCAGCTTAGTTTCGGAGACCCAGTACTTC.

The chain recombines TRBV3-1 (or the pseudogene TRBV3-2) with TRBJ2-7; D gene ambiguous. CDR1 and CDR2 (germline): LGHDT, YNNKEL (reference sequence). V was pared by 1 base and J by 7 bases, with 11 bases between. This CDR3 has 13 amino acids. Here the CDR3 DNA reads TGTGCCAGCAGCCAAGTCGCCCCCGGGGAGCAGTACTTC. Encoded protein: CASSQVAPGEQYF.

The genes are TRBV28 and TRBJ1-2; 9 positions match TRBD1. The CDR3 length is 14 residues. The J segment lost 7 bases and the V segment lost 2 bases, leaving 5 bases of the junction unmatched. Looked up from germline, CDR1 is MDHEN and CDR2 is SYDVKM. The chain's CDR3 is CASSLRRTGVGYTF. For the CDR3, the DNA is TGTGCCAGCAGTTTACGGAGGACAGGGGTTGGCTACACCTTC.

The rearrangement joins TRBV29-1 to TRBJ1-2; D possibly corresponds to TRBD1 (5 bases). The V end was cut by 4 bases, the J end by 2 bases, with 11 bases between. Germline CDR1 and CDR2: SQVTM and ANQGSEA. The CDR3 covers 13 residues. CDR3 bases: TGCAGCGTTGTCGGGGCGGTCAACTATGGCTACACCTTC. Amino acid sequence: CSVVGAVNYGYTF.

The V and J genes are TRBV5-1 and TRBJ1-1; TRBD1 matches at 7 bases. The CDR3 has 15 amino acids. Germline-derived CDR1 and CDR2 are SGHRS and YFSETQ. V shed 3 bases, J shed 0 bases, and the junction held 5 bases outside the gene matches. Here the CDR3 DNA reads TGCGCCAGCAGCTGGGGGACAGTTATGAACACTGAAGCTTTCTTT. This codes for CASSWGTVMNTEAFF. The full variable domain, rest sourced from reference TRBV5-1 and TRBJ1-1, is KAGVTQTPRYLIKTRGQQVTLSCSPISGHRSVSWYQQTPGQGLQFLFEYFSETQRNKGNFPGRFSGRQFSNSRSEMNVSTLELGDSALYLCASSWGTVMNTEAFFGQGTRLTVV.

This sequence joins TRBV7-6 and TRBJ1-1; a weak D match, TRBD1 (5 bases). The CDR3 has 16 residues. Germline loops: CDR1 SGHVS, CDR2 FNYEAQ. The ends were cut back, 5 bases at V and 4 bases at J, with 20 bases in the middle. CDR3 residues: CASSEGLREAVTEAFF. CDR3 coding DNA: TGTGCCAGCAGCGAGGGGTTGAGGGAGGCGGTCACTGAAGCTTTCTTT.